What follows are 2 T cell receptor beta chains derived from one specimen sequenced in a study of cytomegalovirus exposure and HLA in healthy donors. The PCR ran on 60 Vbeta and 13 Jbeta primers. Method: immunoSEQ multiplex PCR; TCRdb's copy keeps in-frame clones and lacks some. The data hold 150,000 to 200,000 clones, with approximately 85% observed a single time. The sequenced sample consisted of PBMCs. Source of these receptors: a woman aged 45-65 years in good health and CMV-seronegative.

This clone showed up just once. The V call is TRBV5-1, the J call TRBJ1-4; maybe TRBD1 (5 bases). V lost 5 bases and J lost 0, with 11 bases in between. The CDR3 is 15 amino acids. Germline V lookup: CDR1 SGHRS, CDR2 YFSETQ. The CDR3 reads CASRFSTATNEKLFF. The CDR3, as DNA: TGCGCCAGCAGATTTTCGACAGCAACTAATGAAAAACTGTTTTTT.

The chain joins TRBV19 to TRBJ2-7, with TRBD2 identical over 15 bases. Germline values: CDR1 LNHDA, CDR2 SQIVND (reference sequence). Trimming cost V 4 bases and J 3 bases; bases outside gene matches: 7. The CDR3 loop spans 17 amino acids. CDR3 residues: CASSTGLAGGLNYEQYF. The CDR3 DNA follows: TGTGCCAGTAGTACCGGACTAGCGGGAGGGCTAAACTACGAGCAGTACTTC.